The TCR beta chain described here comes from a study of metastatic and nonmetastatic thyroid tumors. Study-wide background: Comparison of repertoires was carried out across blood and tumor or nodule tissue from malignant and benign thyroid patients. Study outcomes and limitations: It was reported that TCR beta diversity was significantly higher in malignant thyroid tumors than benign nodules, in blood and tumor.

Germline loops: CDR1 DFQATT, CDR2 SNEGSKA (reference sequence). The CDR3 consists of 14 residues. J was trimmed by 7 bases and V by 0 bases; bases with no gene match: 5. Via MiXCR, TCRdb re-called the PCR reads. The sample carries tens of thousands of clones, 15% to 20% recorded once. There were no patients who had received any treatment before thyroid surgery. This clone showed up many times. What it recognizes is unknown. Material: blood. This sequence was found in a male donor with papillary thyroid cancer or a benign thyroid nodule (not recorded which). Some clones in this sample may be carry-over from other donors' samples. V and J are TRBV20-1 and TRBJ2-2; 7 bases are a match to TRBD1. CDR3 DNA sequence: TGCAGTGCTAGAGATGAGGGGGCCGGCGGGGAGCTGTTTTTT. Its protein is CSARDEGAGGELFF.